The 26 T cell receptor beta chains below all came from one sample that was sequenced in a study of T cell clonality in common variable immunodeficiency. Broader study findings: Reportedly, TCR beta sequences from common variable immunodeficiency showed fewer deletions and N-nucleotide insertions.

For these TCRs, the target antigens are not known. Produced via immunoSEQ multiplex PCR; TCRdb's table is partial and in-frame only. The sample is made up of over 30,000 clones, none counted only once. Material for sequencing was peripheral blood mononuclear cells. These receptors all stem from a human donor with common variable immunodeficiency.

This clone appeared many times. The CDR3 goes on 3 residues after the read ends, and that part is filled in from the germline J gene. The chain joins TRBV2 to TRBJ2-1; 12 nucleotides agree with TRBD2. Trimming cost V 7 bases and J 5 bases; bases outside gene matches: 6. CDR3 length: 15 residues. The germline CDR1 and CDR2 sequences are SNHLY and FYNNEI. The CDR3 loop is CASKERLAGDNEQFF. The CDR3 DNA, read in part, is TGTGCCAGCAAGGAAAGACTAGCGGGGGACAATGAG.

Comments on this clone: The observed sequence ends 3 residues before the CDR3 terminus, with the missing tail filled in from the germline J gene. The V gene is TRBV23-1, the J gene TRBJ1-5; maybe TRBD1 (6 bases). TRBV23-1 is an ORF, with its function uncertain. Trimming stripped 3 bases from V and 2 bases from J, with 17 bases between. The CDR3 is 17 amino acids. The CDR3 bases that were read are TGCGCCAGCAGTCATAAGGGGGGGGGTGGCGGCAATCAGCCC. Amino acid sequence: CASSHKGGGGGNQP. The CDR3 in full is CASSHKGGGGGNQPQHF.

This clone was detected a few times. Read coverage stops 3 residues before the CDR3 terminus; the germline J gene supplies the remainder. This chain uses TRBV7-2 with TRBJ2-1; D gene uncertain. V was cut by 4 bases and J by 6 bases, with 16 bases left in between. Germline CDR1 and CDR2: SGHTA and FQGNSA. CDR3 length equals 15 residues. CDR3 DNA, as far as it was read: TGTGCCAGCAGCTCCGGCACGGGTAACGTCAATGAG. Its protein is CASSSGTGNVNE. The CDR3, in full, reads CASSSGTGNVNEQFF.

This clone came up many times. The read terminates 3 residues before the CDR3 end, so the remaining end is supplied by the germline J gene. The chain has TRBV29-1 and TRBJ2-1, with a weak D call TRBD1 (5 bases). The ends were cut back, 7 bases at V and 6 bases at J, with 13 bases in the middle. The CDR3 length is 12 residues. Per germline, CDR1 SQVTM and CDR2 ANQGSEA. CDR3 DNA, as far as it was read: TGCAGCGCGGCCGCAGGGTCCAATGAG. Residues: CSAAAGSNE. The whole CDR3 is CSAAAGSNEQFF.

This clone showed up many times. An end of the junction does not agree with germline; a read error may underlie this. From the germline J gene comes the end of the CDR3, since the read stops 3 residues before it. The chain recombines TRBV4-2 with TRBJ2-5, with 8 nucleotides matching TRBD1. Per germline, CDR1 LGHNA and CDR2 YNFKEQ. The CDR3 contains 17 residues. The chain's CDR3 is CASSQGAVMSGRETQYF. Incomplete CDR3 DNA: TGCGCCAGCAGCCAGGGGGCAGTTATGAGTGGGAGGGAGACC.

In its sample, this clone was seen many times. The read terminates 3 residues before the CDR3 end, so the remaining end is supplied by the germline J gene. J is TRBJ2-7 and V is TRBV6-2 or TRBV6-3; TRBD1 might be the D (5 bases). Per the germline V gene, CDR1 is MNHEY and CDR2 is SVGEGT. The CDR3 is 15 amino acids. V dropped 6 bases and J dropped 0 bases, with 15 bases sitting between them. The CDR3 is CASRTGRQRSYEQYF. The part of the CDR3 DNA that was read is TGTGCCAGCAGAACCGGACGACAGCGCTCCTACGAG.

Many counts were recorded for this clone. Read coverage stops 3 residues before the CDR3 terminus; the germline J gene supplies the remainder. This chain links TRBV30 with TRBJ1-1; D gene ambiguous. V lost 5 bases, J lost 2 bases, and 12 bases lay in between. Germline-derived CDR1 and CDR2 are GTSNPN and SVGIG (reference sequence). The CDR3 runs 13 residues. CDR3: CAWSPGGNTEAFF. The part of the CDR3 DNA that was read is TGTGCCTGGTCCCCAGGTGGCAACACTGAA.

The table lists this clone with many counts. The read finishes 3 residues shy of the CDR3 end, and the germline J gene is used to complete it. V gene TRBV7-2 combines with J gene TRBJ1-3; 7 bases are shared with TRBD1. The CDR3 sequence is 15 residues long. The germline V gene has CDR1 SGHTA and CDR2 FQGNSA. V was pared by 5 bases and J by 3 bases, with 7 bases of the junction left unmatched. CDR3 residues: CASSPDRVYGNTIYF. The DNA read from the CDR3 is TGTGCCAGCAGCCCCGACAGGGTATATGGAAACACC.

This clone was observed a few times. Read data end 3 residues before the CDR3 end; the end is taken from the germline J gene. This chain joins TRBV11-3 and TRBJ2-7; D is perhaps TRBD1 (6 bases). V was cut by 1 base and J by 6 bases, with 10 bases left in between. The germline CDR1 and CDR2 sequences are SGHNT and YENEEA. This CDR3 spans 13 amino acids. The part of the CDR3 DNA that was read is TGTGCCAGCAGCTTAGGAACAGGGATCGAG. This translates into CASSLGTGIE. The CDR3, in full, reads CASSLGTGIEQYF.

Many counts were recorded for this clone. Read coverage stops 3 residues before the CDR3 terminus; the germline J gene supplies the remainder. J is TRBJ1-2 and V is TRBV11-3; TRBD1 is a possible D gene (6 bases). This CDR3 has 13 residues. Trimming removed 2 bases from V and 2 bases from J, with 6 bases in between. The germline gives CDR1 SGHNT, CDR2 YENEEA. The CDR3 here is CASSLQGNYGYTF. The DNA read from the CDR3 is TGTGCCAGCAGCTTACAGGGGAACTATGGC.

This clone was seen at least ten times. The junction does not match germline at one end; this may be a read error. From the germline J gene comes the end of the CDR3, since the read stops 3 residues before it. The chain uses TRBV4-2 and TRBJ2-3, with D uncertain. The CDR3 has 15 residues. CDR1 is LGHNA, CDR2 YNFKEQ, per germline. CDR3 protein: CASSQGSKRADTQYF. CDR3 bases read: TGCGCCAGCAGCCAAGGAAGCAAAAGGGCAGATACG.

This clone was seen many times. The read ends 3 residues before the CDR3 terminus; that terminus is restored from the germline J gene. The chain employs TRBV20-1 and TRBJ2-7; D unresolved. The CDR3 sequence is 12 residues long. CDR1 is DFQATT and CDR2 is SNEGSKA in the germline V gene (reference sequence). V dropped 6 bases and J dropped 6 bases, with 15 bases sitting between them. CDR3 amino acids: CSAEGVKGEQYF. The CDR3 bases that were read are TGCAGTGCCGAAGGAGTGAAGGGCGAG.

In this sample, this clone turned up many times. The CDR3 is cut off 3 residues early in the read; its end comes from the germline J gene. This chain connects TRBV9 to TRBJ1-1; D is unresolved. The CDR3 covers 15 residues. V lost 4 bases, J lost 1 base, and 14 bases lay in between. Germline assignment: CDR1 SGDLS and CDR2 YYNGEE. Here the CDR3 reads CASSFQAAQNTEAFF. CDR3 DNA (partial): TGTGCCAGCAGCTTTCAGGCAGCCCAGAACACTGAA.

Ten or more counts support this clone. The DNA ends 3 residues before the CDR3 does, and the rest of the CDR3 is filled in from the germline J gene. The J gene is TRBJ1-1, the V gene TRBV30; tentatively, D is TRBD1 (5 bases). Trimming removed 1 base from V and 7 bases from J, with 13 bases in between. Per the germline V gene, CDR1 is GTSNPN and CDR2 is SVGIG (reference sequence). This CDR3 spans 13 amino acids. CDR3 DNA (partial): TGTGCCTGGAGTGGGTTGTCGGGACTTGAA. Protein product: CAWSGLSGLE. The full CDR3 is CAWSGLSGLEAFF.

This clone was seen only a few times. The read terminates 3 residues before the CDR3 end, so the remaining end is supplied by the germline J gene. This sequence joins TRBV6-2 or TRBV6-3 and TRBJ1-2; maybe TRBD1 (5 bases). Trimming stripped 7 bases from V and 0 bases from J, with 12 bases between. Germline CDR1 and CDR2: MNHEY and SVGEGT. This CDR3 is built from 14 residues. CDR3 region: CASTSTVPNYGYTF. The DNA read from the CDR3 is TGTGCCAGCACCTCGACAGTACCTAACTATGGC.

This clone was seen more than once but under ten times. Coverage ceases 3 residues before the CDR3 finishes, and the germline J gene fills in the end. The V call is TRBV19, the J call TRBJ2-5, with 13 bases that match TRBD2. The CDR3 spans 17 residues. The V segment lost 5 bases and the J segment 2 bases; nucleotides outside the gene matches: 8. Germline V lookup: CDR1 LNHDA, CDR2 SQIVND (reference sequence). The CDR3 spells CASSLGLAGVDQETQYF. CDR3 DNA (partial): TGTGCCAGTAGTCTCGGACTAGCGGGAGTGGATCAAGAGACC.

This clone was counted ten times or more. The observed sequence ends 3 residues before the CDR3 terminus, with the missing tail filled in from the germline J gene. V is TRBV5-4 and J is TRBJ2-1; the match to TRBD2 covers 9 bases. The CDR3 totals 15 residues. The V gene end was trimmed by 5 bases and the J gene end by 3 bases; junction bases not matched to a gene: 6. CDR1 and CDR2 from the germline V gene are SGHNT and YYREEE (reference sequence). The CDR3 bases that were read are TGTGCCAGCAGGTCAGCGGGAGGAATCTACAATGAG. Amino acid sequence: CASRSAGGIYNE. In full, the CDR3 is CASRSAGGIYNEQFF.

With respect to this clone: From the germline J gene comes the end of the CDR3, since the read stops 3 residues before it. This sequence joins TRBV11-2 and TRBJ2-1; TRBD2 matches 10 bases. V shed 7 bases and J 6 bases; nucleotides not matched to a gene: 6. Per germline, CDR1 SGHAT and CDR2 FQNNGV. CDR3 length: 14 residues. CDR3 region: CASMGLARVNEQFF. Partial CDR3 DNA: TGTGCCAGCATGGGACTAGCGAGGGTCAATGAG. The complete variable domain, with remaining parts taken from reference TRBV11-2 and TRBJ2-1, reads EAGVAQSPRYKIIEKRQSVAFWCNPISGHATLYWYQQILGQGPKLLIQFQNNGVVDDSQLPKDRFSAERLKGVDSTLKIQPAKLEDSAVYLCASMGLARVNEQFFGPGTRLTVL.

This clone was observed a handful of times. The read finishes 3 residues shy of the CDR3 end, and the germline J gene is used to complete it. The rearrangement links TRBV19 to TRBJ2-7, with D perhaps matching TRBD2 (6 bases). The CDR3 is 12 residues long. The germline gives CDR1 LNHDA, CDR2 SQIVND (reference sequence). Deletions cut 4 bases from V and 3 bases from J, with 7 bases between. The CDR3 is CASSTAGYEQYF. The sequenced part of the CDR3 DNA is TGTGCCAGTAGTACAGCGGGCTACGAG.

This clone was counted a few times. The read ends 3 residues shy of where the CDR3 ends; the end is completed using the germline J gene. The chain links TRBV7-9 to TRBJ2-3, with D perhaps matching TRBD2 (6 bases). Trimming shortened V by 5 bases and J by 1 base, and 10 bases separated the two germline ends. The CDR3 sequence is 14 residues long. Germline values: CDR1 SEHNR, CDR2 FQNEAQ (reference sequence). The sequenced part of the CDR3 DNA is TGTGCCAGCAGCAGGGGAGGTGGCACAGATACG. It translates to CASSRGGGTDT. The whole CDR3 sequence reads CASSRGGGTDTQYF.

Sample share makes this clone medium-sized (0.01 to 0.1%). The read comes to an end 3 residues before the CDR3 does, leaving the germline J gene to fill in the end. J is TRBJ1-4 and V is TRBV12-3 or TRBV12-4, with TRBD1 as a possible D gene (5 bases). The CDR3 runs to 13 residues. The CDR3 sequence is CASSSPLGGELFF. The sequenced part of the CDR3 DNA is TGTGCCAGCAGTTCGCCGCTCGGGGGAGAA.

This clone was observed a handful of times. The CDR3 end is not reached by the read, which stops 3 residues before it; the germline J gene fills it in. The gene calls are TRBV7-3 and TRBJ2-7; D is undetermined. Looked up from germline, CDR1 is SGHTA and CDR2 is FQGTGA. The length of the CDR3 is 11 residues. With 5 bases removed from V and 2 bases from J, the gap between germline ends came to 4 bases. The DNA read from the CDR3 is TGTGCCAGCAGCCCGGCCTACGAG. The encoded protein is CASSPAYE. The full-length CDR3 reads as CASSPAYEQYF.

This clone is medium-sized within its sample. The CDR3 end is not reached by the read, which stops 3 residues before it; the germline J gene fills it in. This chain links TRBV29-1 with TRBJ2-6; D is possibly TRBD2 (5 bases). CDR3 size: 16 residues. Germline V CDR1 and CDR2: SQVTM, ANQGSEA. The V end was cut by 2 bases, the J end by 2 bases, with 13 bases between. Here the CDR3 reads CSVETVAGAGANVLTF. CDR3 bases read: TGCAGCGTTGAAACGGTCGCCGGGGCTGGGGCCAACGTC.

In this sample, this clone turned up many times. The read comes to an end 3 residues before the CDR3 does, leaving the germline J gene to fill in the end. The rearrangement uses TRBV9 and TRBJ2-7; D is unresolved. Looked up from germline, CDR1 is SGDLS and CDR2 is YYNGEE. The V gene lost 2 bases and the J gene lost 0 bases, with 12 bases spanning the gap. The CDR3 loop spans 15 amino acids. The part of the CDR3 DNA that was read is TGTGCCAGCAGCGTTTCTTCCATCGGCTCCTACGAG. Translated, it gives CASSVSSIGSYE. From start to end, the CDR3 is CASSVSSIGSYEQYF.

This clone was counted ten times or more. Sequence at one end of the junction differs from germline and may be a read error. The read ends 3 residues shy of where the CDR3 ends; the end is completed using the germline J gene. The chain recombines TRBV7-2 with TRBJ1-6; D unresolved. The length of the CDR3 is 14 residues. From germline, CDR1 is SGHTA and CDR2 FQGNSA. The CDR3 DNA, read in part, is TGTGCCAGCAGCTTAGGGCAGGCCTTTTCAGCC. It specifies CASSLGQAFSA. The full CDR3 sequence reads CASSLGQAFSALHF.

This clone was observed a handful of times. A read error may explain this, as a much larger clone is one base away. The sequence runs out 3 residues before the end of the CDR3; the remainder is reconstructed from the germline J gene. The V call is TRBV7-6, the J call TRBJ1-2; D is ambiguous. CDR3 length: 11 residues. Germline V CDR1 and CDR2: SGHVS, FNYEAQ. The germline V and J ends were trimmed by 1 base and 7 bases, with 4 bases remaining between them. The chain's CDR3 is CASSLDTGYTF. Partial CDR3 DNA: TGTGCCAGCAGCTTAGACACTGGC.